The 21 T cell receptor beta chains in this list originate from one sample, sequenced in a study of OX40 agonist ivuxolimab in advanced cancers. This table comes from immunoSEQ multiplex PCR, and its TCRdb copy is limited to in-frame clones, with some not included. The table lists around 70,000 clones, roughly 88% of them singletons. The sample was CD4+ or CD8+ T cells sorted from blood, taken in a trial of the OX40 agonist ivuxolimab. Receptors were obtained from an adult with an advanced solid tumor such as melanoma, head and neck, liver or kidney cancer.

The chain carries TRBV20-1 and TRBJ1-4; no reliable D call. V lost 1 base, J lost 7 bases, and 4 bases lay in between. Germline assignment: CDR1 DFQATT and CDR2 SNEGSKA (reference sequence). This CDR3 has 11 residues. CDR3 nucleotide sequence: TGCAGTGCTAGAGGAGTTGAAAAACTGTTTTTT. Protein: CSARGVEKLFF.

The chain combines TRBV21-1 with TRBJ2-5; no DNA check was done on the table's D call, TRBD1. TRBV21-1 is classified as a pseudogene. The CDR3 extends over 15 amino acids. The CDR3 sequence is CASSKPGQAQETQYF. The CDR3 region has the DNA TGTGCCAGCAGCAAGCCGGGACAGGCCCAAGAGACCCAGTACTTC.

The rearrangement links TRBV7-2 to TRBJ2-5; D gene unclear. The DNA matches TRBJ2-7 better at its end, which makes the J call doubtful. The V gene's germline CDR1 is SGHTA and CDR2 FQGNSA. The CDR3 has 14 amino acids. The CDR3 DNA sequence: TGTGCCAGCAGCTTAGCGGGGAATACCTACGAGCAGTACTTC. It codes for CASSLAGNTYEQYF.

The genes are TRBV19 and TRBJ2-2, with TRBD1 matching 9 bases. The CDR3 runs 20 residues. V was clipped by 6 bases and J by 1 base; unmatched bases: 18. Germline V gives CDR1 LNHDA, CDR2 SQIVND (reference sequence). The CDR3 spells CASRPYPRDREVGNTGELFF. Here the CDR3 DNA reads TGTGCCAGTAGGCCATACCCCCGGGACAGGGAAGTTGGGAACACCGGGGAGCTGTTTTTT.

This chain joins TRBV28 and TRBJ2-5, with 11 nucleotides matching TRBD2. Losses at the gene ends were 5 bases for V and 0 bases for J; bases not matched to a gene: 2. CDR1 and CDR2 (germline): MDHEN, SYDVKM. The CDR3 extends over 15 amino acids. The CDR3 DNA sequence: TGTGCCAGCAGTCTAGCGGGAGGCTACCAAGAGACCCAGTACTTC. Protein product: CASSLAGGYQETQYF.

V is TRBV5-1 and J is TRBJ1-2, with a weak D call TRBD1 (6 bases). CDR3 length equals 15 residues. Per the germline V gene, CDR1 is SGHRS and CDR2 is YFSETQ. Trimming shortened V by 3 bases and J by 4 bases, and 16 bases separated the two germline ends. The CDR3, as DNA: TGCGCCAGCAGCTCTAGTGGACAGACGAGCTATGGCTACACCTTC. Residues: CASSSSGQTSYGYTF.

This clone was counted a single time. The chain couples TRBV7-3 to TRBJ2-1, with 10 bases aligning to TRBD1. The V segment lost 5 bases and the J segment 7 bases; nucleotides outside the gene matches: 5. The CDR3 loop spans 14 amino acids. The germline gives CDR1 SGHTA, CDR2 FQGTGA. This CDR3 reads CASSPGQGPNEQFF. The CDR3 DNA is TGTGCCAGCAGCCCGGGACAGGGGCCGAATGAGCAGTTCTTC. The full variable domain, its missing parts supplied by reference TRBV7-3 and TRBJ2-1, is GAGVSQTPSNKVTEKGKYVELRCDPISGHTALYWYRQSLGQGPEFLIYFQGTGAADDSGLPNDRFFAVRPEGSVSTLKIQRTERGDSAVYLCASSPGQGPNEQFFGPGTRLTVL.

The rearrangement joins TRBV7-9 to TRBJ2-7, with a possible D match to TRBD1 (8 bases). There are 14 residues in the CDR3. CDR1 is SEHNR, CDR2 FQNEAQ, per germline (reference sequence). Trimming pared 5 bases from V and 5 bases from J, leaving 16 bases between. The CDR3 loop is CASSITGGVHEQYF. The CDR3, as DNA: TGTGCCAGCAGCATTACAGGGGGGGTACACGAGCAGTACTTC.

The chain combines TRBV18 with TRBJ1-4; 7 nucleotides align to TRBD1. This CDR3 spans 15 amino acids. The trim removed 2 bases at V and 5 bases at J, leaving 5 bases unmatched. Looked up from germline, CDR1 is KGHSH and CDR2 is LQKENI. The CDR3 loop is CASSPMQGDNEKLFF. In nucleotides, the CDR3 is TGTGCCAGCTCACCAATGCAGGGGGACAATGAAAAACTGTTTTTT.

The chain carries TRBV5-1 and TRBJ2-1, with 8 bases fitting TRBD1. In germline, CDR1 is SGHRS, CDR2 YFSETQ. The J segment lost 13 bases and the V segment lost 2 bases, leaving 5 bases of the junction unmatched. The CDR3 contains 12 residues. CDR3 residues: CASSFPGQEQFF. Here the CDR3 DNA reads TGCGCCAGCAGCTTCCCGGGACAGGAACAGTTCTTC.

The chain employs TRBV21-1 and TRBJ2-7; TRBD1 is the table's D call and was not checked against the DNA. TRBV21-1 is a pseudogene segment. CDR3 length: 14 amino acids. This chain's CDR3 is CASSIRDRDYEQYF. The CDR3 region has the DNA TGTGCCAGCAGCATCCGGGACAGGGACTACGAGCAGTACTTC.

The chain recombines TRBV4-2 with TRBJ2-5; 10 nucleotides agree with TRBD1. From germline, CDR1 is LGHNA and CDR2 YNFKEQ. Trimming removed 4 bases from V and 3 bases from J; junction bases left unmatched: 8. CDR3 length: 16 amino acids. CDR3 coding DNA: TGTGCCAGCAGCCTCGGTGGACAGGGGGAAAAAGAGACCCAGTACTTC. Translated: CASSLGGQGEKETQYF.

The chain couples TRBV19 to TRBJ1-2, with 8 bases lining up with TRBD1. The germline CDR1 and CDR2 sequences are LNHDA and SQIVND (reference sequence). The CDR3 runs to 16 residues. V shed 6 bases, J shed 3 bases, and the junction held 12 bases outside the gene matches. The CDR3 here is CASRSTGQETDYGYTF. The CDR3 coding sequence is TGTGCCAGTAGGTCTACGGGACAGGAAACGGACTATGGCTACACCTTC. Supplemented by reference TRBV19 and TRBJ1-2, the full variable domain reads DGGITQSPKYLFRKEGQNVTLSCEQNLNHDAMYWYRQDPGQGLRLIYYSQIVNDFQKGDIAEGYSVSREKKESFPLTVTSAQKNPTAFYLCASRSTGQETDYGYTFGSGTRLTVV.

The chain couples TRBV6-5 to TRBJ1-1, with TRBD1 identical over 8 bases. Trimming at V came to 4 bases and at J to 4 bases, leaving 5 bases not matched to a gene. Germline V gene data show CDR1 as MNHEY and CDR2 as SVGAGI. The CDR3 spans 14 residues. The CDR3 loop reads CASSFRGRVTEAFF. For the CDR3, the DNA is TGTGCCAGCAGTTTCAGGGGGCGGGTCACTGAAGCTTTCTTT.

The chain combines TRBV9 with TRBJ2-3, with no clear D. In germline, CDR1 is SGDLS, CDR2 YYNGEE. The CDR3 is 11 residues long. Trimming cost V 3 bases and J 6 bases, with 5 bases left between them. The CDR3, as DNA: TGTGCCAGCAGCGCTGCCGATACGCAGTATTTT. Translating gives CASSAADTQYF. Using reference TRBV9 and TRBJ2-3 for the parts outside the CDR3, the full variable domain is DSGVTQTPKHLITATGQRVTLRCSPRSGDLSVYWYQQSLDQGLQFLIQYYNGEERAKGNILERFSAQQFPDLHSELNLSSLELGDSALYFCASSAADTQYFGPGTRLTVL.

The chain carries TRBV29-1 and TRBJ2-3, with D perhaps matching TRBD1 (5 bases). Germline CDR1 and CDR2: SQVTM and ANQGSEA. The CDR3 has 14 amino acids. With 6 bases removed from V and 2 bases from J, the gap between germline ends came to 15 bases. The CDR3, as DNA: TGCAGCGTCAAGGGGCGACACTCCACAGATACGCAGTATTTT. It yields the protein CSVKGRHSTDTQYF.

This chain connects TRBV28 to TRBJ1-3, with no clear D. The CDR3 sequence is 14 residues long. The germline V gene encodes CDR1 MDHEN and CDR2 SYDVKM. The V end lost 3 bases, the J end lost 3 bases, and 9 bases lay between the germline ends. In DNA, the CDR3 is TGTGCCAGCAGTTTGTTACGAGGTGGAAACACCATATATTTT. As protein: CASSLLRGGNTIYF.

This chain joins TRBV4-2 and TRBJ2-7; no definite D call. V gave up 2 bases and J gave up 0 bases, with 8 bases separating them. CDR1 and CDR2 (germline): LGHNA, YNFKEQ. The CDR3 is made up of 14 amino acids. This CDR3 is CASSQQQDSYEQYF. The CDR3 nucleotides are TGTGCCAGCAGCCAACAGCAAGACTCCTACGAGCAGTACTTC.

The chain combines TRBV5-8 with TRBJ2-5; D possibly corresponds to TRBD2 (6 bases). Germline V gene data show CDR1 as SGHTS and CDR2 as YDEGEE. Trimming took 4 bases from V and 2 from J, leaving 12 bases between them. The CDR3 has 14 residues. The CDR3 here is CASSRPGRQETQYF. The CDR3 DNA reads TGTGCCAGCAGCAGACCCGGGAGACAAGAGACCCAGTACTTC.

The gene calls are TRBV28 and TRBJ1-2, with 7 bases matching TRBD1. Germline V gives CDR1 MDHEN, CDR2 SYDVKM. The CDR3 is made up of 15 amino acids. V gave up 3 bases and J gave up 4 bases; unmatched junction bases: 8. The chain's CDR3 is CASSLGGGFGYGYTF. The DNA of the CDR3 is TGTGCCAGCAGTTTGGGAGGGGGCTTTGGCTATGGCTACACCTTC.

This rearrangement joins TRBV18 to TRBJ2-2, with D perhaps matching TRBD2 (6 bases). Trimming removed 1 base from V and 1 base from J, with 10 bases in between. This CDR3 is built from 16 residues. The V gene's germline CDR1 is KGHSH and CDR2 LQKENI. The CDR3 coding sequence is TGTGCCAGCTCACCACGCGCTAGCGTGAACACCGGGGAGCTGTTTTTT. It codes for CASSPRASVNTGELFF.